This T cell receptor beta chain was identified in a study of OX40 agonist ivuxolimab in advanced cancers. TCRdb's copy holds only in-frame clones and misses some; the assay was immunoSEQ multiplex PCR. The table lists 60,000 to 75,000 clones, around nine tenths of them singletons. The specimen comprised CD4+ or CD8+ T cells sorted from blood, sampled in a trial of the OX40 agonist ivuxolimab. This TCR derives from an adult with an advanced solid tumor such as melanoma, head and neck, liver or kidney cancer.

The DNA of the CDR3 is TGCAGCGTTGTCGTGCCCAGGGGTGAGCAGTTCTTC. The encoded protein is CSVVVPRGEQFF. The chain employs TRBV29-1 and TRBJ2-1, with a tentative D call TRBD1 (6 bases). Germline values: CDR1 SQVTM, CDR2 ANQGSEA. Trimming left V 4 bases short and J 9 bases short, with 13 bases between. This CDR3 has 12 residues.